This T cell receptor beta chain was identified in a study of T cell responses to AZD1222 COVID-19 vaccine. Generated by immunoSEQ multiplex PCR, the TCRdb table keeps only in-frame clones and is missing some. The table records approximately 110,000 clones, more than 85% of them present only once. There are 16 residues in the CDR3. The junction had 2 bases not matched to a gene; V was cut back by 1 base and J by 0 bases. Germline loops: CDR1 KGHSH, CDR2 LQKENI. Sequences were derived from peripheral blood, sampled on day 0 of AZD1222 vaccination. This clonotype originated in an adult in good health. The rearrangement uses TRBV18 and TRBJ2-4; 8 bases are shared with TRBD2. CDR3 DNA: TGTGCCAGCTCACCACAGCGGGAGCTAGCCAAAAACATTCAGTACTTC. It codes for CASSPQRELAKNIQYF.